Presented here are 3 T cell receptor beta chains from one specimen sequenced in a study of T cell changes during pregnancy in multiple sclerosis. Measured with immunoSEQ multiplex PCR; TCRdb has only the in-frame clones, and not every one. The sample holds just over 80,000 clones, more than 90% seen once. The sample here was peripheral blood, taken in the second trimester of pregnancy. The receptor source for this set is a female donor with multiple sclerosis, enrolled in a pregnancy study.

The rearrangement links TRBV12-5 to TRBJ1-1; D is unclear. This CDR3 has 13 residues. Germline V CDR1 and CDR2: LGHNT, FRNRAP. Trimming shortened V by 0 bases and J by 5 bases, and 7 bases separated the two germline ends. The CDR3 region is CASGLVSGTEAFF. The CDR3 DNA is TGTGCTAGTGGTTTGGTTTCGGGGACTGAAGCTTTCTTT.

The rearrangement uses TRBV27 and TRBJ2-7; 7 bases are a match to TRBD1. This CDR3 is built from 15 residues. The junction had 6 bases not matched to a gene; V was cut back by 4 bases and J by 0 bases. Germline V gene sequence: CDR1 MNHEY, CDR2 SMNVEV (reference sequence). The CDR3 loop reads CASSSQGKDSYEQYF. CDR3 nucleotides: TGTGCCAGCAGTTCACAGGGGAAAGACTCCTACGAGCAGTACTTC.

This chain uses TRBV30 with TRBJ2-1; a possible D gene is TRBD2 (5 bases). The V end lost 6 bases, the J end lost 4 bases, and 10 bases lay between the germline ends. The CDR3 is made up of 12 amino acids. The germline CDR1 and CDR2 sequences are GTSNPN and SVGIG (reference sequence). CDR3 DNA sequence: TGTGCCTGCCGGACTCCATACAATGAGCAGTTCTTC. Its translation: CACRTPYNEQFF.